What follows are 14 T cell receptor beta chains derived from one specimen sequenced in a study of blood T cell repertoires in COVID-19. Libraries were prepared by immunoSEQ multiplex PCR; TCRdb keeps only in-frame clonotypes and omits some of them. The profile shows fewer than 250,000 clones, about 90% of them singletons. The material sequenced was peripheral blood. The receptors stem from a man under 40 with COVID-19, enrolled during active disease.

The chain employs TRBV3-1 (or the pseudogene TRBV3-2) and TRBJ2-7, with 7 bases aligning to TRBD1. The germline V gene has CDR1 LGHDT and CDR2 YNNKEL (reference sequence). J gave up 3 bases and V 0 bases, and 8 bases lay outside the gene matches. There are 16 residues in the CDR3. CDR3 nucleotide sequence: TGTGCCAGCAGCCAAGAGCCGACAGGGTCCCTCTACGAGCAGTACTTC. This gives the protein CASSQEPTGSLYEQYF.

This chain uses TRBV4-2 with TRBJ1-2; possible D gene TRBD1, 6 bases. Germline V gene sequence: CDR1 LGHNA, CDR2 YNFKEQ. The CDR3 runs 14 residues. V was shortened by 6 bases and J by 8 bases, with 19 bases between the two germline ends. As DNA, the CDR3 is TGTGCCAGCAGTCCATTCGACAGGAGGAACGGCTACACCTTC. Amino acid sequence: CASSPFDRRNGYTF.

The chain uses TRBV10-2 and TRBJ1-2; D may be TRBD1 (5 bases). CDR1 and CDR2 from the germline V gene are WSHSY and SAAADI. The V end lost 3 bases, the J end lost 7 bases, and 15 bases lay between the germline ends. The CDR3 contains 14 residues. The CDR3 DNA reads TGCGCCAGCAGTGATCCAGGGAGGGAGAGTGGCTACACCTTC. As protein: CASSDPGRESGYTF.

The chain joins TRBV5-6 to TRBJ1-1; D is possibly TRBD1 (5 bases). The CDR3 has 12 residues. V dropped 4 bases and J dropped 6 bases, with 10 bases sitting between them. The germline CDR1 and CDR2 sequences are SGHDT and YYEEEE. CDR3 loop: CASSRGFSEAFF. CDR3 sequence (DNA): TGTGCCAGCAGCCGGGGGTTCTCTGAAGCTTTCTTT.

V gene TRBV5-1 combines with J gene TRBJ2-7, with 13 bases identical to TRBD2. Germline V gene data show CDR1 as SGHRS and CDR2 as YFSETQ. With 0 bases clipped from V and 2 bases from J, the junction kept 5 bases outside the gene matches. The CDR3 has 17 amino acids. The chain's CDR3 is CASSLELAGGDPYEQYF. Here the CDR3 DNA reads TGCGCCAGCAGCTTGGAACTAGCGGGGGGGGATCCCTACGAGCAGTACTTC.

The gene calls are TRBV19 and TRBJ1-1, with 7 bases that match TRBD1. J was trimmed by 1 base and V by 6 bases; bases with no gene match: 5. Per germline, CDR1 LNHDA and CDR2 SQIVND (reference sequence). The CDR3 is made up of 14 amino acids. The CDR3 reads CASSPGGRNTEAFF. The CDR3 bases are TGTGCCAGTAGCCCAGGGGGTAGGAACACTGAAGCTTTCTTT.

This chain uses TRBV5-4 with TRBJ1-1; the match to TRBD1 covers 9 bases. V lost 0 bases, J lost 8 bases, and 8 bases stayed unmatched. The CDR3 has 15 residues. Germline loops: CDR1 SGHNT, CDR2 YYREEE (reference sequence). In DNA, the CDR3 is TGTGCCAGCAGCTTGGGTGGACAGGGGAGGTCGGAAGCTTTCTTT. The encoded protein is CASSLGGQGRSEAFF.

This clone was detected a few times. The chain is built from TRBV5-1 and TRBJ1-1; a weak D match, TRBD1 (5 bases). Between the trimmed V and J ends, which lost 4 bases and 7 bases, there was a span of 11 bases. Germline V gene lookup returns CDR1 SGHRS and CDR2 YFSETQ. The CDR3 has 12 residues. The CDR3 DNA reads as TGCGCCAGCAGCCCGCGGGGGGGTGAAGCTTTCTTT. Translated, it gives CASSPRGGEAFF.

This chain joins TRBV5-1 and TRBJ2-7; TRBD1 agrees at 7 bases. Germline trimming cut 2 bases from V and 1 base from J; bases unmatched to any gene: 3. Germline CDR1 and CDR2: SGHRS and YFSETQ. The CDR3 has 14 amino acids. CDR3 region: CASSLQGRSYEQYF. CDR3 DNA sequence: TGCGCCAGCAGCTTACAGGGGCGATCCTACGAGCAGTACTTC.

This chain uses TRBV7-2 with TRBJ1-1; D is uncertain. CDR3 size: 15 residues. Trimming took off 5 bases at V and 4 bases at J, with 17 bases between the two ends. Germline CDR1 is SGHTA and CDR2 is FQGNSA. The CDR3 protein is CASSPRRESGTEAFF. The CDR3 DNA follows: TGTGCCAGCAGCCCGAGGAGGGAATCGGGCACTGAAGCTTTCTTT.

The table lists this clone with a count of one. V and J are TRBV5-4 and TRBJ1-1; D ambiguous. Germline V CDR1 and CDR2: SGHNT, YYREEE (reference sequence). The CDR3 is 11 residues long. Trimming removed 3 bases at V and 8 bases at J, with 8 bases between. CDR3 sequence: CASSSIREAFF. In nucleotides, the CDR3 is TGTGCCAGCAGCTCAATCAGGGAAGCTTTCTTT.

The chain couples TRBV6-5 to TRBJ1-1, with a possible D match to TRBD1 (5 bases). Germline V gives CDR1 MNHEY, CDR2 SVGAGI. Between the trimmed V and J ends, which lost 2 bases and 3 bases, there was a span of 10 bases. This CDR3 region has 14 residues. Here the CDR3 DNA reads TGTGCCAGCAGTTACGCGGACAAGTACACTGAAGCTTTCTTT. This codes for CASSYADKYTEAFF.

The V gene is TRBV5-6, the J gene TRBJ2-5; a possible D gene is TRBD2 (7 bases). The CDR3 totals 14 residues. Germline CDR1 reads SGHDT; CDR2 reads YYEEEE. The V end lost 4 bases, the J end lost 5 bases, and 15 bases lay between the germline ends. This chain's CDR3 is CASSPVGGRETQYF. CDR3 DNA: TGTGCCAGCAGCCCGGTCGGGGGGCGGGAGACCCAGTACTTC.

This chain connects TRBV21-1 to TRBJ2-1; the D call of TRBD1 is as the table states it, not checked on the DNA. TRBV21-1 is termed a pseudogene. The CDR3 totals 17 residues. The CDR3 nucleotides read TGTGCCAGCAGCAAATACCACGCGACAGGAGCATACAATGAGCAGTTCTTC. This encodes CASSKYHATGAYNEQFF.